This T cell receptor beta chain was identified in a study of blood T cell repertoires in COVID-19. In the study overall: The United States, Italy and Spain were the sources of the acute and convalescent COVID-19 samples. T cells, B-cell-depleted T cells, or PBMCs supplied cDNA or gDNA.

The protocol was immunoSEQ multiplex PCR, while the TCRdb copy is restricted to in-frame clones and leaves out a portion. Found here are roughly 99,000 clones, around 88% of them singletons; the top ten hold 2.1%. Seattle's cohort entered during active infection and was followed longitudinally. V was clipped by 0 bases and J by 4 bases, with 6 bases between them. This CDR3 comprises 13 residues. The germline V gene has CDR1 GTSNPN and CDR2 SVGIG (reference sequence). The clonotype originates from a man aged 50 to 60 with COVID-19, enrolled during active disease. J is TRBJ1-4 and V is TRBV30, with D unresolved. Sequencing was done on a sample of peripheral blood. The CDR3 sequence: CAWSVGSNEKLFF. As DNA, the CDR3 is TGTGCCTGGAGTGTAGGGAGTAATGAAAAACTGTTTTTT.